The 2 T cell receptor beta chains in this list originate from one sample, sequenced in a study of blood T cell repertoires in COVID-19. Assay used: immunoSEQ multiplex PCR; TCRdb lists only in-frame clones, some missing. This table holds about 23,000 clones, approximately 85% found once. The sequencing sample was made of peripheral blood. The receptor source for this set is a man aged 65 to 85 in a cohort sampled during active COVID-19.

V and J are TRBV24-1 and TRBJ2-5; the D gene is possibly TRBD2 (6 bases). Between the trimmed V and J ends, which lost 2 bases and 5 bases, there was a span of 14 bases. Germline V gives CDR1 KGHDR, CDR2 SFDVKD. This CDR3 spans 15 amino acids. The CDR3 nucleotides read TGTGCCACCAGTGATTCCTCCGGGGGTAGGGAGACCCAGTACTTC. Translating gives CATSDSSGGRETQYF.

V usage is TRBV7-2 and J usage is TRBJ2-7, with 8 bases matching TRBD2. Trimming removed 5 bases from V and 1 base from J; junction bases left unmatched: 7. This CDR3 is 15 amino acids long. Germline lookup yields CDR1 SGHTA and CDR2 FQGNSA. The CDR3 region is CASSEASGSSYEQYF. CDR3 DNA: TGTGCCAGCAGCGAAGCAAGCGGGAGTTCCTACGAGCAGTACTTC.